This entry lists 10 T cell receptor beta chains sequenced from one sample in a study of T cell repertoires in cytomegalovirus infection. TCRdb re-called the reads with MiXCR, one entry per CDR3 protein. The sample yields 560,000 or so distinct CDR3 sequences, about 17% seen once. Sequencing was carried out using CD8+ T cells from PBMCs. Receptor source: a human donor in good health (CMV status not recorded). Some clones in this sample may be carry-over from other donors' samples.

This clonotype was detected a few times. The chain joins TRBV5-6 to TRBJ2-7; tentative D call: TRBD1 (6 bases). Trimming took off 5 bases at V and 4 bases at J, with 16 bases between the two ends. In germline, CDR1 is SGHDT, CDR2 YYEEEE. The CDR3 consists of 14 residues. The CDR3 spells CASRAQGSPYEQYF. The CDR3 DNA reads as TGTGCCAGCAGGGCCCAGGGGAGCCCATACGAGCAGTACTTC.

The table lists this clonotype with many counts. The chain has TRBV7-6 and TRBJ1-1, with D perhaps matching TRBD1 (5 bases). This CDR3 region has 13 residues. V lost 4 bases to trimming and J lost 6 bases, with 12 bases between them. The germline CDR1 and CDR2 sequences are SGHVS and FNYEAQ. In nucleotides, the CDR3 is TGTGCCAGCAGCTCGTCGGGGGGGGCTGAAGCTTTCTTT. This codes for CASSSSGGAEAFF.

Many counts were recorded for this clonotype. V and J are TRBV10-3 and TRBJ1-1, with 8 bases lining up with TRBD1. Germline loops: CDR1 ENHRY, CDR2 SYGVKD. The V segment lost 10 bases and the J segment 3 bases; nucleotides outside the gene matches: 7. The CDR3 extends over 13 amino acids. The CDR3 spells CATLPGQDTEAFF. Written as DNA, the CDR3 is TGTGCCACCCTGCCGGGACAGGACACTGAAGCTTTCTTT.

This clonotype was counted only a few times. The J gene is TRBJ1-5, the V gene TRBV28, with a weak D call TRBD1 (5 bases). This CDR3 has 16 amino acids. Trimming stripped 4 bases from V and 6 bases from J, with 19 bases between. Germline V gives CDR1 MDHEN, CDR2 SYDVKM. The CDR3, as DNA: TGTGCCAGCAGTTCCCTTGGGACGGTGGTAGGTCAGCCCCAGCATTTT. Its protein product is CASSSLGTVVGQPQHF.

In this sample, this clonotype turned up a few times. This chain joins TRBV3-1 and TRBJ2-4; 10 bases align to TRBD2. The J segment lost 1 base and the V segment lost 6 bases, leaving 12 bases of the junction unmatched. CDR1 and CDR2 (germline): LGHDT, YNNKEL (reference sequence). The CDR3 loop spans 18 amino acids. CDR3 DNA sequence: TGTGCCAGCAGACGAACTAGCGGGAAAGGCTGGGCCAAAAACATTCAGTACTTC. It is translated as CASRRTSGKGWAKNIQYF.

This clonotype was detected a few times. The CDR3 sequence is CASSKGQYSYEQYF. The CDR3 DNA sequence: TGTGCCAGCAGCAAAGGGCAGTACTCCTACGAGCAGTACTTC. The gene calls are TRBV14 and TRBJ2-7, with no clear D. V lost 5 bases to trimming and J lost 0 bases, with 11 bases between them. Germline CDR1 SGHDN, CDR2 FVKESK. The CDR3 sequence is 14 residues long.

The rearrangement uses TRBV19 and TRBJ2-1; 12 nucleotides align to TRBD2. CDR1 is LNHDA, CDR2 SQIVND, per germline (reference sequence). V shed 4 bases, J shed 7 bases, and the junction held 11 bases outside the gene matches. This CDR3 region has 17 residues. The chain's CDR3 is CASSNPSSGRAGNEQFF. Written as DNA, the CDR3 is TGTGCCAGTAGTAACCCTTCTAGCGGGAGGGCCGGAAATGAGCAGTTCTTC. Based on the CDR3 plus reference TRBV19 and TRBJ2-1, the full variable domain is DGGITQSPKYLFRKEGQNVTLSCEQNLNHDAMYWYRQDPGQGLRLIYYSQIVNDFQKGDIAEGYSVSREKKESFPLTVTSAQKNPTAFYLCASSNPSSGRAGNEQFFGPGTRLTVL.

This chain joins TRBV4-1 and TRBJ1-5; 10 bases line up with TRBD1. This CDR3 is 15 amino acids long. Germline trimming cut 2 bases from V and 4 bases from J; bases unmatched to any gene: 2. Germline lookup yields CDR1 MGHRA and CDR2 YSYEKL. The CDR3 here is CASSQQGQGNQPQHF. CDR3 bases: TGCGCCAGCAGCCAACAGGGACAGGGGAATCAGCCCCAGCATTTT.

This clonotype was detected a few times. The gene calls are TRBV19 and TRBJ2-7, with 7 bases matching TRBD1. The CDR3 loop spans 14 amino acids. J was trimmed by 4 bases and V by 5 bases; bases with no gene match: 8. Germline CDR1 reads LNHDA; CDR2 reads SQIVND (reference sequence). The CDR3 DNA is TGTGCCAGTAGTGCCGGGACAGAGAATTACGAGCAGTACTTC. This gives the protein CASSAGTENYEQYF.

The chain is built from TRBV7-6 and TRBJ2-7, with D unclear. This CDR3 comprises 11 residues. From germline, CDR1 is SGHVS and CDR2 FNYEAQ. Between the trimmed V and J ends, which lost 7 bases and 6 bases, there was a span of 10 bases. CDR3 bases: TGTGCCAGCACATTCAAGGGCGAGCAGTACTTC. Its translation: CASTFKGEQYF.